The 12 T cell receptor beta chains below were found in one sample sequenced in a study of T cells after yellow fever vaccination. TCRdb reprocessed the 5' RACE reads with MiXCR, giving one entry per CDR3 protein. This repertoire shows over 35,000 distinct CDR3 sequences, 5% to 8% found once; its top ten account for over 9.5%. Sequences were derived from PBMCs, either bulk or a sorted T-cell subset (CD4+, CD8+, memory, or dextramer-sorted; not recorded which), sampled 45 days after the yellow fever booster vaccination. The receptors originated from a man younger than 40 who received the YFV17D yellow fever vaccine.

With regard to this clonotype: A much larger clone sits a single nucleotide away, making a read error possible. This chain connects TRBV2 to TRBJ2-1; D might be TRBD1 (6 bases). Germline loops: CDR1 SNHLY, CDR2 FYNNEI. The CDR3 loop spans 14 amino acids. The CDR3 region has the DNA TGTGCCAGCAGTGTCAGGGGATCCTCCAATGAGCAGTTCTTC. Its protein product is CASSVRGSSNEQFF.

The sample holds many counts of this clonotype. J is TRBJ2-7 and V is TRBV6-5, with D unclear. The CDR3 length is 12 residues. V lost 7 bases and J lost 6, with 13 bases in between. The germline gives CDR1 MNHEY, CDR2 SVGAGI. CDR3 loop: CASMVSRGEQYF. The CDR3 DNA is TGTGCCAGCATGGTTTCTAGAGGCGAGCAGTACTTC.

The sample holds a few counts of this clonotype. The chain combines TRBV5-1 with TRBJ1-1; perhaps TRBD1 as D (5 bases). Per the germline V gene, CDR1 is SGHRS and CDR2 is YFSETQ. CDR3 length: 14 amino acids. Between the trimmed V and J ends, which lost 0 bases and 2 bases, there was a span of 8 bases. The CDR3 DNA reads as TGCGCCAGCAGCTTGGACGGGGGAAACACTGAAGCTTTCTTT. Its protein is CASSLDGGNTEAFF.

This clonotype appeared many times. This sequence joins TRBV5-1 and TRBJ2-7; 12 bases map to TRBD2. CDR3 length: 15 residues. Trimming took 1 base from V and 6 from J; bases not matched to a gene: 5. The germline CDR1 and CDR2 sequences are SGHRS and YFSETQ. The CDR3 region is CASSLRLAGVGEQYF. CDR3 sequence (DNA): TGCGCCAGCAGCTTGCGACTAGCGGGAGTCGGCGAGCAGTACTTC. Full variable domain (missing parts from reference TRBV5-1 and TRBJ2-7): KAGVTQTPRYLIKTRGQQVTLSCSPISGHRSVSWYQQTPGQGLQFLFEYFSETQRNKGNFPGRFSGRQFSNSRSEMNVSTLELGDSALYLCASSLRLAGVGEQYFGPGTRLTVT.

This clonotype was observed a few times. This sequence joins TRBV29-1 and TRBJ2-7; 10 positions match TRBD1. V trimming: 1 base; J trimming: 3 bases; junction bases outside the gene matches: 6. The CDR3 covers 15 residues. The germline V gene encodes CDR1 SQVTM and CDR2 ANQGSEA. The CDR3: CSVEGQGQGGYEQYF. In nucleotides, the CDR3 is TGCAGCGTTGAAGGTCAAGGACAGGGGGGCTACGAGCAGTACTTC.

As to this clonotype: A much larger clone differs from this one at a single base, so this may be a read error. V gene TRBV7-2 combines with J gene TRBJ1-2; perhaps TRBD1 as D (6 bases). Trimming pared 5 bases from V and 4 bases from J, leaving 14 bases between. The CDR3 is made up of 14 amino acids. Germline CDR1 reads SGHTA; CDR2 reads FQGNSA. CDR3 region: CASSLGHGSYGYTF. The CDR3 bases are TGTGCCAGCAGCCTGGGACATGGCAGCTATGGCTACACCTTC.

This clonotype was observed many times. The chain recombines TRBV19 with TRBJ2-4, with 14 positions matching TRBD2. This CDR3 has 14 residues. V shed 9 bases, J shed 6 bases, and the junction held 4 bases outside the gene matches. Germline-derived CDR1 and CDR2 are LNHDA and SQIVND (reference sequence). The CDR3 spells CASRTSGRRNIQYF. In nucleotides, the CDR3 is TGTGCCAGCAGGACTAGCGGGAGGAGAAACATTCAGTACTTC.

CDR3 bases: TGTGCCAGCAGTGAGTCTGGGGGCGCGGGTAATCAGCCCCAGCATTTT. This codes for CASSESGGAGNQPQHF. This chain connects TRBV6-1 to TRBJ1-5; D possibly corresponds to TRBD1 (6 bases). The germline V gene has CDR1 MNHNS and CDR2 SASEGT. The germline V and J ends were trimmed by 3 bases and 4 bases, with 16 bases remaining between them. The CDR3 spans 16 residues.

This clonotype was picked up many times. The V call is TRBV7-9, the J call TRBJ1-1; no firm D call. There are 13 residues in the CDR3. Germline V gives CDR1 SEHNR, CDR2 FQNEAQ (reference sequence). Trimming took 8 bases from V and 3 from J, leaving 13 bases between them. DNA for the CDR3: TGTGCCAGCGTCTCGTCGGGTTACACTGAAGCTTTCTTT. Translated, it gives CASVSSGYTEAFF.

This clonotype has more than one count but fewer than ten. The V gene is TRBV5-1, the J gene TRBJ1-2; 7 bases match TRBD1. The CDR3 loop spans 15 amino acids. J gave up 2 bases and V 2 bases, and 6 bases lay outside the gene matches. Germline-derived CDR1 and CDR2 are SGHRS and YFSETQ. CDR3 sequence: CASSFSVGQNYGYTF. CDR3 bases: TGCGCCAGCAGCTTCAGTGTGGGACAGAACTATGGCTACACCTTC.

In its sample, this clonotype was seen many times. CDR3 DNA: TGTGCCACCGGCGGGAGTGGAAAACGGGGCGAGCAGTACTTC. Translating gives CATGGSGKRGEQYF. This chain uses TRBV6-1 with TRBJ2-7; 7 nucleotides align to TRBD2. Losses at the gene ends were 10 bases for V and 6 bases for J; bases not matched to a gene: 15. Germline V gene lookup returns CDR1 MNHNS and CDR2 SASEGT. The CDR3 loop spans 14 amino acids.

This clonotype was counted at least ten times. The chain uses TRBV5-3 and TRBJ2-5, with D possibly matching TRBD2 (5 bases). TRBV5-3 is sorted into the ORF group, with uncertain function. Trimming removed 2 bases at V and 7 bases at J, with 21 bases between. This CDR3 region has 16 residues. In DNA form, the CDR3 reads TGTGCCAGAAGCTTATCGACTACCGTTCGGTTCGCGACCCAGTACTTC. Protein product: CARSLSTTVRFATQYF.